A single sample gave rise to the 8 T cell receptor beta chains below, sequenced in a study of beta chain features in type 1 diabetes (dated by TCRdb to 2016 to 2019). Their antigens remain unidentified. General conclusions and limits of the study: A moderate but significant shortening of TCRB CDR3 length was observed in type 1 diabetes patients in all four CD4+ subsets.

The receptor library was made with the immunoSEQ multiplex PCR assay. All of the isolated RNA was reverse transcribed with the High Capacity cDNA Reverse Transcription Kit, so expressed TCRB transcripts were sequenced. Imported from immuneACCESS, the table was reduced by TCRdb to in-frame sequences with V and J called. These copies leave out some clones; in studies compared against another copy, an unresolved V gene accounts for under half, and the cause of the remainder is not known. The sample includes roughly 730,000 clones, with about an eighth observed a single time. The ten largest clones take up approximately 0.02% of the sample. The sequenced material came from naive CD4+ T cells from blood. The cell subset or site label corresponds to: true naive CD4+ T cells. All receptors come from a man between 18 and 35 years old with type 1 diabetes.

The V gene is TRBV15, the J gene TRBJ1-5; D remains unclear. CDR3 size: 16 residues. Germline CDR1 and CDR2: LNHNV and YYDKDF (reference sequence). V lost 3 bases, J lost 1 base, and 13 bases lay in between. CDR3 in amino acids: CATSRAGGQSNQPQHF. The CDR3, as DNA: TGTGCCACCAGCAGGGCGGGCGGTCAGAGCAATCAGCCCCAGCATTTT.

J is TRBJ1-1 and V is TRBV25-1; maybe TRBD1 (6 bases). This CDR3 contains 14 residues. Trimming shortened V by 4 bases and J by 1 base, and 10 bases separated the two germline ends. Looked up from germline, CDR1 is MGHDK and CDR2 is SYGVNS. The CDR3 is CASSGVQGNTEAFF. CDR3 nucleotide sequence: TGTGCCAGCAGTGGGGTACAGGGGAACACTGAAGCTTTCTTT.

This clone occurred many times. This chain uses TRBV7-2 with TRBJ2-1, with 11 positions matching TRBD2. CDR3 length: 17 amino acids. V lost 4 bases, J lost 5 bases, and 10 bases stayed unmatched. Germline V lookup: CDR1 SGHTA, CDR2 FQGNSA. The CDR3 coding sequence is TGTGCCAGCAGCTCAAACCCGGGACTAGCGGTTAACAATGAGCAGTTCTTC. Translation: CASSSNPGLAVNNEQFF.

This clone was observed a single time. V is TRBV7-9 and J is TRBJ2-7, with D perhaps given as TRBD1 or TRBD2 (6 bases each). Germline V gives CDR1 SEHNR, CDR2 FQNEAQ (reference sequence). The V and J ends lost 5 bases and 2 bases respectively, with 16 bases between them. The CDR3 has 15 residues. CDR3 residues: CASSPAKGGPYEQYF. CDR3 sequence (DNA): TGTGCCAGCAGCCCCGCCAAGGGGGGCCCCTACGAGCAGTACTTC.

V gene TRBV6-1 combines with J gene TRBJ1-1; no reliable D call. The germline gives CDR1 MNHNS, CDR2 SASEGT. The CDR3 has 13 residues. V lost 8 bases to trimming and J lost 0 bases, with 10 bases between them. For the CDR3, the DNA is TGTGCCAGCTTGGGGAAGATGAACACTGAAGCTTTCTTT. Encoded protein: CASLGKMNTEAFF.

This clone was found a few times. The genes are TRBV7-9 and TRBJ1-2; 12 bases match TRBD1. The J segment lost 8 bases and the V segment lost 4 bases, leaving 8 bases of the junction unmatched. Germline loops: CDR1 SEHNR, CDR2 FQNEAQ (reference sequence). The CDR3 runs 15 residues. The CDR3 DNA follows: TGTGCCAGCAGCTCATGGGACAGGGGGCAACGGGGCTACACCTTC. Protein sequence: CASSSWDRGQRGYTF.

Of note for this clone: The sample carries other DNA sequences with the same CDR3. The chain recombines TRBV29-1 with TRBJ1-2; D call uncertain. CDR1 and CDR2 (germline): SQVTM, ANQGSEA. Trimming took off 3 bases at V and 4 bases at J, with 6 bases between the two ends. The CDR3 has 11 amino acids. CDR3 bases: TGCAGCGTTGAGGTGGGCTATGGCTACACCTTC. This gives the protein CSVEVGYGYTF.

This clone showed up just once. The V and J genes are TRBV6-5 and TRBJ2-1, with 9 positions matching TRBD1. The CDR3 runs to 15 residues. Trimming at V came to 2 bases and at J to 8 bases, leaving 7 bases not matched to a gene. CDR1 is MNHEY, CDR2 SVGAGI, per germline. The CDR3 bases are TGTGCCAGCAGTTACACGACAGGGGGAGGCTATGAGCAGTTCTTC. Protein: CASSYTTGGGYEQFF.